This T cell receptor (beta chain) is from a study of shared clonotypes between healthy human individuals. Study context: Those who served as donors were a couple of women and three men between the ages of 18 and 49. General observations from the study: In having few donors, the study represented limited genetic and exposure-history diversity.

As to this clone: Its antigen remains unidentified.

Sequenced by immunoSEQ multiplex PCR; TCRdb stores in-frame clones only, minus some. The repertoire holds approximately 810,000 clones, with around 93% as singletons. Positive CCR7 selection of CD45RO-negative cells yielded the naive CD8 cells, and terminally differentiated effector memory CD45RA+ cells were excluded. The CDR3 loop spans 15 amino acids. CDR1 and CDR2 from the germline V gene are SGHVS and FNYEAQ. V was trimmed by 5 bases and J by 1 base, leaving 15 bases between them. The sample consisted of naive CD8+ T cells sorted from blood. This rearrangement joins TRBV7-6 to TRBJ2-7; either TRBD1 or TRBD2 may fit D (6 bases each). This clonotype was obtained from a man aged 25 to 45 in good health. Written as DNA, the CDR3 is TGTGCCAGCAGCCCGACCCTAGGGGGGTCCTACGAGCAGTACTTC. Translated: CASSPTLGGSYEQYF.